The 5 T cell receptor beta chains below come from one sample, sequenced in a study of identical twins. TCRdb called the 5' RACE reads again in MiXCR, with one record for every CDR3 protein. The sample yields approximately 1.8 million distinct CDR3 sequences, about 31% seen once. What was sequenced was cord blood. Receptor source: a newborn girl in good health.

This clonotype showed up just a few times. V and J are TRBV27 and TRBJ2-1; the D gene is possibly TRBD2 (6 bases). Trimming removed 3 bases from V and 0 bases from J, with 15 bases in between. Per the germline V gene, CDR1 is MNHEY and CDR2 is SMNVEV (reference sequence). The length of the CDR3 is 17 residues. The CDR3 DNA reads as TGTGCCAGCAGTTTCGGCCTAGCGTCGAGCTCCTACAATGAGCAGTTCTTC. Its protein product is CASSFGLASSSYNEQFF.

The chain recombines TRBV28 with TRBJ1-2; D remains ambiguous. There are 12 residues in the CDR3. Germline CDR1 reads MDHEN; CDR2 reads SYDVKM. V was trimmed by 10 bases and J by 4 bases, leaving 13 bases between them. CDR3 residues: CATRGPSYGYTF. CDR3 nucleotides: TGTGCCACCCGCGGACCGTCCTATGGCTACACCTTC.

V gene TRBV28 combines with J gene TRBJ2-3; D call uncertain. The CDR3 extends over 15 amino acids. The germline V and J ends were trimmed by 5 bases and 2 bases, with 14 bases remaining between them. Germline V CDR1 and CDR2: MDHEN, SYDVKM. The CDR3 protein is CASSKGFLPTDTQYF. The CDR3 DNA reads as TGTGCCAGCAGTAAGGGTTTTCTCCCCACAGATACGCAGTATTTT.

This clonotype turned up a few times. The CDR3 nucleotides read TGTGCCATCAGCGAGGGCAGGGGGCGAAGTAACTATGGCTACACCTTC. Encoded protein: CAISEGRGRSNYGYTF. This sequence joins TRBV10-3 and TRBJ1-2; 8 positions agree with TRBD1. The germline V gene has CDR1 ENHRY and CDR2 SYGVKD. V lost 6 bases and J lost 1; bases outside the gene matches: 10. The CDR3 contains 16 residues.

The chain combines TRBV7-9 with TRBJ2-1; 10 bases align to TRBD1. The end of the DNA aligns better with TRBJ2-7, so the J call may be wrong. The CDR3 length is 15 residues. The germline gives CDR1 SEHNR, CDR2 FQNEAQ (reference sequence). CDR3: CAGAFRTGGYNEQYF. The CDR3 nucleotides read TGTGCCGGGGCTTTCAGGACAGGGGGGTACAATGAGCAGTACTTC.